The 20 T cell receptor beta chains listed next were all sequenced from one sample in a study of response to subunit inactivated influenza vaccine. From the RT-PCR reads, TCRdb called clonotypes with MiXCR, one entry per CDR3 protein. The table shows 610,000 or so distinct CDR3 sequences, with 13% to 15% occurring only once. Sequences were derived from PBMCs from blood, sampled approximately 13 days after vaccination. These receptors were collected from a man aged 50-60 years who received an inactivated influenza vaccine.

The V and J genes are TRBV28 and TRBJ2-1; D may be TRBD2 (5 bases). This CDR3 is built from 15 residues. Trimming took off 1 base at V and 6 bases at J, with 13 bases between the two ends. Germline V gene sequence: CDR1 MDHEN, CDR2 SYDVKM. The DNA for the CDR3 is TGTGCCAGCAGTTTATTGGGAGAACCACGCAATGAGCAGTTCTTC. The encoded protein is CASSLLGEPRNEQFF.

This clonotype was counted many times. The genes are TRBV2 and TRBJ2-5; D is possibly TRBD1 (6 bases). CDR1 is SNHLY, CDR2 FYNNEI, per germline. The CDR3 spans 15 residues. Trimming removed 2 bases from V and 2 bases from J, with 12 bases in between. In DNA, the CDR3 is TGTGCCAGCAGTGAATTGGGGACAAGGCAAGAGACCCAGTACTTC. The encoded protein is CASSELGTRQETQYF.

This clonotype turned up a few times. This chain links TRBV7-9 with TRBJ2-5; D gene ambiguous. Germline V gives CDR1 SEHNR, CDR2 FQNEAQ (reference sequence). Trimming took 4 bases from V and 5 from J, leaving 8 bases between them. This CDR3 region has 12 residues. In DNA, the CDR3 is TGTGCCAGCAGCTGGAGTCTGGAGACCCAGTACTTC. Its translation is CASSWSLETQYF.

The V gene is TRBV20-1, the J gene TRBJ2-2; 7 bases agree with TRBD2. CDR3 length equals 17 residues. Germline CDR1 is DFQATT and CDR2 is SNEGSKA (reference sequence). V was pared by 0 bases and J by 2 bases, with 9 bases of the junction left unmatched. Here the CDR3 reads CSARDGLREPNTGELFF. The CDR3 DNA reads TGCAGTGCTAGAGATGGCTTGCGGGAGCCAAACACCGGGGAGCTGTTTTTT.

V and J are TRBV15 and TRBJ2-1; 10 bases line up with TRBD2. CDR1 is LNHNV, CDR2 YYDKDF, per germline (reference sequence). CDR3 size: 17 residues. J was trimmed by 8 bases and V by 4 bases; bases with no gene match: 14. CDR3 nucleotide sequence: TGTGCCACCAGCAAAGAGGGGAGCGGGGGGGCCTTCCATGAGCAGTTCTTC. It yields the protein CATSKEGSGGAFHEQFF.

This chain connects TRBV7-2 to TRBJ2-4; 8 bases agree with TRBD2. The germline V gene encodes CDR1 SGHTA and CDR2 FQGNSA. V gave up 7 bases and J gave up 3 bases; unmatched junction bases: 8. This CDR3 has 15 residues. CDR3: CASTWTSNGKNIQYF. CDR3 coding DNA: TGTGCCAGCACCTGGACTAGCAACGGCAAAAACATTCAGTACTTC. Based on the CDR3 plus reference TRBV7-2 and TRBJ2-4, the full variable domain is GAGVSQSPSNKVTEKGKDVELRCDPISGHTALYWYRQSLGQGLEFLIYFQGNSAPDKSGLPSDRFSAERTGGSVSTLTIQRTQQEDSAVYLCASTWTSNGKNIQYFGAGTRLSVL.

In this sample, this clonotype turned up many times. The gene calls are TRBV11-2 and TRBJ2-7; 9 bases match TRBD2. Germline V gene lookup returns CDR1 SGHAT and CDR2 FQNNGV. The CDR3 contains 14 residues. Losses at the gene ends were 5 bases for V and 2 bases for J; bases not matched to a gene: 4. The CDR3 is CASSLSGRPYEQYF. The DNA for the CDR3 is TGTGCCAGCAGCCTCAGCGGGAGGCCCTACGAGCAGTACTTC.

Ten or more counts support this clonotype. The CDR3 DNA reads TGTGCCAGCCGCATATGGGGGCAAGGGCGGACTGAAGCTTTCTTT. Its translation: CASRIWGQGRTEAFF. The V gene is TRBV13, the J gene TRBJ1-1, with D tentatively TRBD1 (6 bases). There are 15 residues in the CDR3. Trimming removed 8 bases at V and 5 bases at J, with 21 bases between. Germline V gene lookup returns CDR1 PRHDT and CDR2 FYEKMQ (reference sequence).

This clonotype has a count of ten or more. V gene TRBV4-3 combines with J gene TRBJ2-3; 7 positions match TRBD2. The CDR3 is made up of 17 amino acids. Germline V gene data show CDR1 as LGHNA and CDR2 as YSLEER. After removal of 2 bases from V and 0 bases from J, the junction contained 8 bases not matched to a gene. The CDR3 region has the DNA TGCGCCAGCAGCCAATCACGTGCTAGCGGAAGCACAGATACGCAGTATTTT. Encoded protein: CASSQSRASGSTDTQYF.

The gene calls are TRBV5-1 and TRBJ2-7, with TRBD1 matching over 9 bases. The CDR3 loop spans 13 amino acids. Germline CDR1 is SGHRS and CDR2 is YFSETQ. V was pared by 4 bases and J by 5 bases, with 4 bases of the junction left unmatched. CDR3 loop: CASSQGTGNEQYF. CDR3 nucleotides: TGCGCCAGCAGCCAGGGGACAGGGAACGAGCAGTACTTC.

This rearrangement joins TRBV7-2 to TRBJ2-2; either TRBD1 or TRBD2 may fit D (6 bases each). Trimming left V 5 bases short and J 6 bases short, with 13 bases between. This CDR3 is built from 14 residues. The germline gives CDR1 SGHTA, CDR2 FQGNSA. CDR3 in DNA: TGTGCCAGCAGCGCTCAAAGGGGGGCCGGGGAGCTGTTTTTT. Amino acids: CASSAQRGAGELFF.

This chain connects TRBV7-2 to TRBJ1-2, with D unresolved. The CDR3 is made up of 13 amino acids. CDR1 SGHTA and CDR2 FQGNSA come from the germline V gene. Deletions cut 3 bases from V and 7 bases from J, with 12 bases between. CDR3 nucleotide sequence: TGTGCCAGCAGCTTCCAGACCCCTCCTGGCTACACCTTC. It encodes CASSFQTPPGYTF. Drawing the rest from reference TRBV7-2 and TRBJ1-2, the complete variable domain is GAGVSQSPSNKVTEKGKDVELRCDPISGHTALYWYRQSLGQGLEFLIYFQGNSAPDKSGLPSDRFSAERTGGSVSTLTIQRTQQEDSAVYLCASSFQTPPGYTFGSGTRLTVV.

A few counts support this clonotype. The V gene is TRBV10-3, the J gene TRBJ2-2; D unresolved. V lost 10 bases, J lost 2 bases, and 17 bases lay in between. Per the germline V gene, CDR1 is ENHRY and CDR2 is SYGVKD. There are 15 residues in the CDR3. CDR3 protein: CASQVGGANTGELFF. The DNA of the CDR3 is TGTGCCAGTCAGGTCGGCGGAGCTAACACCGGGGAGCTGTTTTTT.

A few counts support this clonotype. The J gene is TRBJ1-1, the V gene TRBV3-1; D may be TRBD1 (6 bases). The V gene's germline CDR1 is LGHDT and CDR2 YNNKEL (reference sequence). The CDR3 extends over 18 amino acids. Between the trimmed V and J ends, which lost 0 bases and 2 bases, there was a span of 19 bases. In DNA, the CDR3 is TGTGCCAGCAGCCAAGATGGCTTCGGGGGGGGGCTAAACACTGAAGCTTTCTTT. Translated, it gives CASSQDGFGGGLNTEAFF.

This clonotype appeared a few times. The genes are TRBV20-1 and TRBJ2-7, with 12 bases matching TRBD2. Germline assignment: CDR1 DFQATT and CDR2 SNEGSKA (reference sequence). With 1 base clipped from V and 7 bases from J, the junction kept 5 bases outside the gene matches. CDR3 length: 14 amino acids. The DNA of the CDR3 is TGCAGTGCTAGAGGACTAGCGGGAGAGTGGGAGCAGTACTTC. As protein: CSARGLAGEWEQYF.

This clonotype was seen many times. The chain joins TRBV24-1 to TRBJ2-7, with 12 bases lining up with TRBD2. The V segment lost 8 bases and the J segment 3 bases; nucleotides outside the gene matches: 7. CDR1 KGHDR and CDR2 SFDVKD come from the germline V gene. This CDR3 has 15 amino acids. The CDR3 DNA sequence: TGTGCCACCATCGGACTAGCGGGGCCCCGCTACGAGCAGTACTTC. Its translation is CATIGLAGPRYEQYF.

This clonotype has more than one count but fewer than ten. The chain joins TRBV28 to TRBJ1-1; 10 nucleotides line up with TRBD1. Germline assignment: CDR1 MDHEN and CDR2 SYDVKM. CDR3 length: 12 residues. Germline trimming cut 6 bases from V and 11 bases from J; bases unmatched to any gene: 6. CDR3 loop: CASSRDRGRAFF. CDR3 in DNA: TGTGCCAGCAGCCGGGACAGGGGAAGGGCTTTCTTT.

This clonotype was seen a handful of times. CDR3 amino acids: CSARDQRGVTDTQYF. CDR3 in DNA: TGCAGTGCTAGAGACCAGCGGGGCGTCACAGATACGCAGTATTTT. The chain uses TRBV20-1 and TRBJ2-3; 7 bases are a match to TRBD2. Germline V lookup: CDR1 DFQATT, CDR2 SNEGSKA (reference sequence). This CDR3 region has 15 residues. With 0 bases clipped from V and 2 bases from J, the junction kept 5 bases outside the gene matches.

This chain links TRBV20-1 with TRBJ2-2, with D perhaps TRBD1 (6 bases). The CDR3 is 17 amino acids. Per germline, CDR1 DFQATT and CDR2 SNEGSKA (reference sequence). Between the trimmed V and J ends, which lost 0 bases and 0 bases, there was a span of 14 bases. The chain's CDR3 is CSARDVRGTANTGELFF. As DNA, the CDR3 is TGCAGTGCTAGAGATGTCAGGGGAACCGCGAACACCGGGGAGCTGTTTTTT.

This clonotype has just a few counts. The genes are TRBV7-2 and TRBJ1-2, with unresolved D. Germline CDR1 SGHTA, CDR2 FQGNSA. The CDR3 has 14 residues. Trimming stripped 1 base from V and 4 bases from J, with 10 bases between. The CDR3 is CASSLDGGVYGYTF. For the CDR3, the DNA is TGTGCCAGCAGCTTAGACGGCGGGGTCTATGGCTACACCTTC.